These 6 T cell receptor beta chains were sequenced from one sample in a study of CD8+ T cells in alopecia areata. Reverse transcribed after extraction, RNA yielded cDNA as the sequencing template. Libraries were prepared by immunoSEQ multiplex PCR; TCRdb keeps only in-frame clonotypes and omits some of them. The profile shows 150,000 to 180,000 clones, 45% to 55% of them singletons. The sample consisted of CD8+ T cells sorted from blood, taken at week 0. These receptors all stem from a human donor with alopecia areata.

The chain has TRBV9 and TRBJ2-5; D possibly uses TRBD1 or TRBD2 (5 bases each). CDR1 is SGDLS and CDR2 is YYNGEE in the germline V gene. The V end lost 3 bases, the J end lost 4 bases, and 7 bases lay between the germline ends. CDR3 length: 12 residues. CDR3 sequence: CASSGGTETQYF. CDR3 DNA sequence: TGTGCCAGCAGCGGAGGGACAGAGACCCAGTACTTC.

The chain links TRBV9 to TRBJ1-1; D may be TRBD1 (6 bases). CDR3 size: 13 residues. Germline values: CDR1 SGDLS, CDR2 YYNGEE. V lost 4 bases to trimming and J lost 8 bases, with 15 bases between them. The CDR3 region is CASSSPWGREAFF. The CDR3 DNA sequence: TGTGCCAGCAGCTCCCCATGGGGGCGAGAAGCTTTCTTT.

The chain combines TRBV7-9 with TRBJ1-6; no firm D call. Germline-derived CDR1 and CDR2 are SEHNR and FQNEAQ (reference sequence). V was cut by 8 bases and J by 10 bases, with 15 bases left in between. The CDR3 length is 13 residues. As DNA, the CDR3 is TGTGCCAGCGCTGTCCCGGATGGGTCACCCCTCCACTTT. Its protein is CASAVPDGSPLHF.

V is TRBV13 and J is TRBJ2-1, with 9 bases that match TRBD1. This CDR3 has 13 amino acids. CDR1 and CDR2 (germline): PRHDT, FYEKMQ (reference sequence). After removal of 8 bases from V and 7 bases from J, the junction contained 6 bases not matched to a gene. DNA of the CDR3: TGTGCCAGCCGGGGGACAGGGAAAAATGAGCAGTTCTTC. It codes for CASRGTGKNEQFF.

This chain joins TRBV19 and TRBJ2-1; TRBD2 matches 9 bases. The V and J ends lost 3 bases and 6 bases, in that order; junction bases with no gene match: 6. The germline gives CDR1 LNHDA, CDR2 SQIVND (reference sequence). The CDR3 contains 15 residues. The CDR3 DNA reads as TGTGCCAGTAGTATGTCTAGCGGGGTAGGCAATGAGCAGTTCTTC. It specifies CASSMSSGVGNEQFF.

V and J are TRBV9 and TRBJ2-3, with a weak D call TRBD1 (6 bases). Germline lookup yields CDR1 SGDLS and CDR2 YYNGEE. Trimming cost V 3 bases and J 6 bases, with 14 bases left between them. The CDR3 runs to 14 residues. In DNA form, the CDR3 reads TGTGCCAGCAGCGCACCAACAGGGTACGATACGCAGTATTTT. It is translated as CASSAPTGYDTQYF.